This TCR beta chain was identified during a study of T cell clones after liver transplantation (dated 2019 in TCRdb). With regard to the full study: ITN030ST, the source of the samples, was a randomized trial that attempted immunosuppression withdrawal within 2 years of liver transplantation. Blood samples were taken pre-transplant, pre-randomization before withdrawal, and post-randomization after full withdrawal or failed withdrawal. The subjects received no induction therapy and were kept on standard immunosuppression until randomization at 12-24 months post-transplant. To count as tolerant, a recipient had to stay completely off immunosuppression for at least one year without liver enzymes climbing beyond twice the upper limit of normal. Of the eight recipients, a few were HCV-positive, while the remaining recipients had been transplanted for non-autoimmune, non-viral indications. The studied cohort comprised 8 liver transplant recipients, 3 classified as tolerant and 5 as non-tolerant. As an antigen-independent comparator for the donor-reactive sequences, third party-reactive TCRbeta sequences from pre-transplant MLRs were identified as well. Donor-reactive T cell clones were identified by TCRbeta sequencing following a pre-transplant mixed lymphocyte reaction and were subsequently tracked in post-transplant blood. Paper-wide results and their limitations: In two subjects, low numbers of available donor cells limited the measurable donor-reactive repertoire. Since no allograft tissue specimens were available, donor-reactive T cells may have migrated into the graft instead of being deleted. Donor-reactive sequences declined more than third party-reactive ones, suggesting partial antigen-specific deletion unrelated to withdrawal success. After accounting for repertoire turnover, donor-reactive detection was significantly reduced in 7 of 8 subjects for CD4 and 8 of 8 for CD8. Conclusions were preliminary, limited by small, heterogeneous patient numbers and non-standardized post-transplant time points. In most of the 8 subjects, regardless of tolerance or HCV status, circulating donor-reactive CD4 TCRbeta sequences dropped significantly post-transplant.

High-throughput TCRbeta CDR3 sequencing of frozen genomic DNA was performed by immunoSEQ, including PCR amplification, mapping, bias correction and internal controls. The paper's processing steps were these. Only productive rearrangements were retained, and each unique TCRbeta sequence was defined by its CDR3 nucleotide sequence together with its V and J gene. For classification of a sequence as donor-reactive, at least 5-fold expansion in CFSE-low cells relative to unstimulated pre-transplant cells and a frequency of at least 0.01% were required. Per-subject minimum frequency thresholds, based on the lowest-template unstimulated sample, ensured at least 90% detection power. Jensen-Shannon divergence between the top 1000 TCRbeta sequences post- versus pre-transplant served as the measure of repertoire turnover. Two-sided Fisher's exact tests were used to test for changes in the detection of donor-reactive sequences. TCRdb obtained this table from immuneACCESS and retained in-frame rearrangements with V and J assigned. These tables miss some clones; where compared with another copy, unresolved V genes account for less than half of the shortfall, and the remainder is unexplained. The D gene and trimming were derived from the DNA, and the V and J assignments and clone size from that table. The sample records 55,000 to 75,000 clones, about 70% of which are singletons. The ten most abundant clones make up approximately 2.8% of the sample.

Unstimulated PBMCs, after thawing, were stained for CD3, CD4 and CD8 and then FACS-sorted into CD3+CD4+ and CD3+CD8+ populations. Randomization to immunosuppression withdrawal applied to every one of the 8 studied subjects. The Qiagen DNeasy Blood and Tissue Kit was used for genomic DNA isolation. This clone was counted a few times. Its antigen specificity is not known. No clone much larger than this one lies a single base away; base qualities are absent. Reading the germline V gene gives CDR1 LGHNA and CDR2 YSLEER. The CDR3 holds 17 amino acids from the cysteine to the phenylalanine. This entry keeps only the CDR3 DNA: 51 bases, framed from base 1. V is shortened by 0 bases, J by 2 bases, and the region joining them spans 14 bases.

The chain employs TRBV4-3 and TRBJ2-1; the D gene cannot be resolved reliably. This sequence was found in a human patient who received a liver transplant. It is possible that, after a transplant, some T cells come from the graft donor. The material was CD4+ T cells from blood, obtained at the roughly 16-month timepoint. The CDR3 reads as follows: CASSQEPTLATYNEQFF. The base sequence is TGCGCCAGCAGCCAAGAACCCACGTTGGCTACCTACAATGAGCAGTTCTTC.